Following are 8 T cell receptor beta chains from one sample sequenced in a study of blood T cell repertoires in COVID-19 (TCRdb year 2020). The library was generated by the immunoSEQ multiplex PCR assay. The table comes from immuneACCESS by way of TCRdb, which keeps in-frame sequences with V and J called. Part of the clones is missing from these tables; in studies checked, under half for an unresolved V gene and the rest for unknown reasons. The sample includes around 190,000 clones, with about 88% observed a single time. The top ten hold roughly 25% of the sample. The specimen sequenced was PBMCs or T cells enriched from blood (not recorded which). These receptor sequences come from a woman aged 40 to 50 in a cohort exposed to, infected with or recovered from COVID-19 (not recorded which).

The genes are TRBV5-1 and TRBJ2-1, with TRBD2 as a possible D gene (5 bases). The CDR3 covers 13 residues. Germline CDR1 SGHRS, CDR2 YFSETQ. Trimming stripped 0 bases from V and 8 bases from J, with 9 bases between. CDR3 nucleotide sequence: TGCGCCAGCAGCTTGGATGCCGGGGATGAGCAGTTCTTC. It encodes CASSLDAGDEQFF.

V gene TRBV9 combines with J gene TRBJ1-1; maybe TRBD1 (6 bases). Germline V gene lookup returns CDR1 SGDLS and CDR2 YYNGEE. The ends were cut back, 0 bases at V and 9 bases at J, with 9 bases in the middle. The CDR3 spans 12 residues. The CDR3 here is CASSVGGRQAFF. CDR3 DNA sequence: TGTGCCAGCAGCGTAGGGGGGCGTCAAGCTTTCTTT.

The chain employs TRBV7-8 and TRBJ2-7; 11 bases match TRBD2. Trimming took 5 bases from V and 0 from J; bases not matched to a gene: 18. This CDR3 contains 20 residues. Germline V gene lookup returns CDR1 SGHVS and CDR2 FQNEAQ. CDR3 DNA: TGTGCCAGCAGCGTACCCAGACTAGCGGGGCCGGAACTACACTCCTACGAGCAGTACTTC. This translates into CASSVPRLAGPELHSYEQYF.

The chain is built from TRBV28 and TRBJ2-7; 7 bases line up with TRBD1. Germline CDR1 MDHEN, CDR2 SYDVKM. This CDR3 comprises 14 residues. After removal of 6 bases from V and 4 bases from J, the junction contained 9 bases not matched to a gene. In DNA form, the CDR3 reads TGTGCCAGCAGCCATGGACAGGAAGCTTACGAGCAGTACTTC. This gives the protein CASSHGQEAYEQYF. Filled out from reference TRBV28 and TRBJ2-7, the complete variable domain reads DVKVTQSSRYLVKRTGEKVFLECVQDMDHENMFWYRQDPGLGLRLIYFSYDVKMKEKGDIPEGYSVSREKKERFSLILESASTNQTSMYLCASSHGQEAYEQYFGPGTRLTVT.

This clone was counted at least ten times. The chain recombines TRBV11-3 with TRBJ2-1, with D possibly matching TRBD2 (5 bases). The V gene lost 4 bases and the J gene lost 9 bases, with 7 bases spanning the gap. Germline CDR1 reads SGHNT; CDR2 reads YENEEA. The CDR3 has 11 amino acids. The CDR3 nucleotides are TGTGCCAGCAGCTACGGGATTGAGCAGTTCTTC. Translated: CASSYGIEQFF.

V usage is TRBV4-1 and J usage is TRBJ1-1; D is ambiguous. Germline CDR1 is MGHRA and CDR2 is YSYEKL. This CDR3 is built from 15 residues. Trimming took off 0 bases at V and 3 bases at J, with 11 bases between the two ends. CDR3 amino acids: CASSQDQALDTEAFF. The CDR3 coding sequence is TGCGCCAGCAGCCAAGATCAGGCCCTCGACACTGAAGCTTTCTTT.

The chain combines TRBV9 with TRBJ2-3; possible D gene TRBD2, 6 bases. Germline lookup yields CDR1 SGDLS and CDR2 YYNGEE. V lost 0 bases to trimming and J lost 3 bases, with 11 bases between them. The CDR3 has 15 residues. CDR3 protein: CASSVGRGRTDTQYF. For the CDR3, the DNA is TGTGCCAGCAGCGTAGGGAGGGGAAGGACAGATACGCAGTATTTT. The full variable domain, with the rest looked up from reference TRBV9 and TRBJ2-3, is DSGVTQTPKHLITATGQRVTLRCSPRSGDLSVYWYQQSLDQGLQFLIQYYNGEERAKGNILERFSAQQFPDLHSELNLSSLELGDSALYFCASSVGRGRTDTQYFGPGTRLTVL.

The chain is built from TRBV18 and TRBJ1-1; 7 bases agree with TRBD1. CDR3 size: 14 residues. The V and J ends lost 6 bases and 5 bases, in that order; junction bases with no gene match: 9. Germline CDR1 KGHSH, CDR2 LQKENI. The CDR3 sequence is CASSLMTGPTEAFF. The CDR3 DNA reads TGTGCCAGCTCGCTTATGACAGGGCCGACTGAAGCTTTCTTT.